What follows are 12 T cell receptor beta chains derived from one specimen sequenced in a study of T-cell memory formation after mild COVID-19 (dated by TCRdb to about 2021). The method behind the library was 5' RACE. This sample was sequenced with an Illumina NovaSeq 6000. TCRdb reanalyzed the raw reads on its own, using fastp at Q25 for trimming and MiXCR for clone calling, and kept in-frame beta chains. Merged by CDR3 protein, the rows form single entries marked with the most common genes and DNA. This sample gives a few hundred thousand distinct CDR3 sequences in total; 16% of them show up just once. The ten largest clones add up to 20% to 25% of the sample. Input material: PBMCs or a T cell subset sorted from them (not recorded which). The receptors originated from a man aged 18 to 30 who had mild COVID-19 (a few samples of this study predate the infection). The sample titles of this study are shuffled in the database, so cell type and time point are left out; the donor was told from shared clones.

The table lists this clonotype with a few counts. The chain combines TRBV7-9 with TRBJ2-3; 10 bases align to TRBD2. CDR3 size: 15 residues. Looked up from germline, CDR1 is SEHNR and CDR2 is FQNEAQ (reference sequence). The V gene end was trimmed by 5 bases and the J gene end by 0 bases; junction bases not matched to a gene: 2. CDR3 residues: CASSERGGSTDTQYF. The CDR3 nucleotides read TGTGCCAGCAGCGAGCGGGGGGGCAGCACAGATACGCAGTATTTT.

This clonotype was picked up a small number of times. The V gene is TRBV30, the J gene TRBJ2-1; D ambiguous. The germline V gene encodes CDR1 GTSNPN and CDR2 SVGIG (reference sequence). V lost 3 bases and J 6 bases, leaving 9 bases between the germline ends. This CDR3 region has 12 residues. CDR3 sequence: CAWSPEFNEQFF. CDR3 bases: TGTGCCTGGAGCCCCGAGTTCAATGAGCAGTTCTTC. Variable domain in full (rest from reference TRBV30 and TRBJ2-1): SQTIHQWPATLVQPVGSPLSLECTVEGTSNPNLYWYRQAAGRGLQLLFYSVGIGQISSEVPQNLSASRPQDRQFILSSKKLLLSDSGFYLCAWSPEFNEQFFGPGTRLTVL.

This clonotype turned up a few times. CDR3 in amino acids: CASSRGLAGRRNEQFF. CDR3 coding DNA: TGTGCCAGCAGCCGGGGACTAGCGGGGCGTCGGAATGAGCAGTTCTTC. The gene calls are TRBV7-2 and TRBJ2-1; 13 positions agree with TRBD2. The germline V gene has CDR1 SGHTA and CDR2 FQGNSA. V lost 5 bases, J lost 7 bases, and 8 bases stayed unmatched. The CDR3 sequence is 16 residues long. Combining the CDR3 with reference TRBV7-2 and TRBJ2-1 gives the whole variable domain GAGVSQSPSNKVTEKGKDVELRCDPISGHTALYWYRQSLGQGLEFLIYFQGNSAPDKSGLPSDRFSAERTGGSVSTLTIQRTQQEDSAVYLCASSRGLAGRRNEQFFGPGTRLTVL.

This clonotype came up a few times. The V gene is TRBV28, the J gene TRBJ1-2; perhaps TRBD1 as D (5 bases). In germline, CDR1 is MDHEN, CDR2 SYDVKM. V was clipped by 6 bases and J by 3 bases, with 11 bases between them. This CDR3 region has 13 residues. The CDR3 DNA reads TGTGCCAGCAGGCCAGGGACGGACTATGGCTACACCTTC. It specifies CASRPGTDYGYTF.

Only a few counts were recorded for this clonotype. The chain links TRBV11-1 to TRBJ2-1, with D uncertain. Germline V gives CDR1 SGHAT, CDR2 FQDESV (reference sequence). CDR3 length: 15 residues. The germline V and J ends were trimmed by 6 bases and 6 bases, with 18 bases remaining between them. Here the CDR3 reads CASSQEDQDFNEQFF. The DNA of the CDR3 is TGTGCCAGCAGTCAAGAAGACCAGGATTTCAATGAGCAGTTCTTC.

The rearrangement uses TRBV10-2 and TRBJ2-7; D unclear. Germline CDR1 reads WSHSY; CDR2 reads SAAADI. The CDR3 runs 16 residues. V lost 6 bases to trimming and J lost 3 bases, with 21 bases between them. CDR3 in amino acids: CASRDGPSPGDYEQYF. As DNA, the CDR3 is TGCGCCAGCAGGGATGGACCATCCCCTGGAGACTACGAGCAGTACTTC.

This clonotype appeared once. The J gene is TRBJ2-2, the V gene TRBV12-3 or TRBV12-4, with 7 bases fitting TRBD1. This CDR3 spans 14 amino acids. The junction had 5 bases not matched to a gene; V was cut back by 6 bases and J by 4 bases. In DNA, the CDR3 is TGTGCCAGCAGCAGAGGACAGGCCACCGGGGAGCTGTTTTTT. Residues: CASSRGQATGELFF.

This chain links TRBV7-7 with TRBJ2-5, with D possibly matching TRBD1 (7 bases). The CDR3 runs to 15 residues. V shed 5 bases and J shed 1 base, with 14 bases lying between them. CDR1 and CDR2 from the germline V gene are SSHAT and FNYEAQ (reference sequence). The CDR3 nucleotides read TGTGCCAGCAGCCCGGGGGACAGAATCCAAGAGACCCAGTACTTC. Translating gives CASSPGDRIQETQYF.

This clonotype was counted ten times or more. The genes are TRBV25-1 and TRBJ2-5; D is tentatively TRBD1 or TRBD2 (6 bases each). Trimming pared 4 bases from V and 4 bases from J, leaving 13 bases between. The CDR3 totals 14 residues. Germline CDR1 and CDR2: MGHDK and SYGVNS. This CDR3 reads CASSAPGARETQYF. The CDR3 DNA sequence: TGTGCCAGCAGTGCTCCGGGGGCGAGAGAGACCCAGTACTTC.

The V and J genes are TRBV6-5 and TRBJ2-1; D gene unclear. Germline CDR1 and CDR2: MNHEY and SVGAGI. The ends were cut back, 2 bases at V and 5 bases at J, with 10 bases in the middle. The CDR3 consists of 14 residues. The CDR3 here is CASSYRIYHNEQFF. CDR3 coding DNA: TGTGCCAGCAGTTACCGGATTTATCACAATGAGCAGTTCTTC.

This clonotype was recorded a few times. CDR3 amino acids: CSASGTDHYEQYV. In nucleotides, the CDR3 is TGCAGTGCGTCCGGGACTGATCACTACGAGCAGTACGTC. The chain carries TRBV20-1 and TRBJ2-7, with D tentatively TRBD2 (6 bases). CDR1 and CDR2 (germline): DFQATT, SNEGSKA (reference sequence). The CDR3 is made up of 13 amino acids. Trimming took 6 bases from V and 3 from J, leaving 15 bases between them.

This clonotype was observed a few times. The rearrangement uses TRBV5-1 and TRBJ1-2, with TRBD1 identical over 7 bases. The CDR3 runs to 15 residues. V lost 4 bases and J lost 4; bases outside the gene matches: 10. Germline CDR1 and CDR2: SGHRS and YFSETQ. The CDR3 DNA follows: TGCGCCAGCAGCCCCGGGACAGAAGAGCCCTATGGCTACACCTTC. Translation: CASSPGTEEPYGYTF.